This paragraph reports one T cell receptor beta chain. Its matching antigen is unknown. Primers included in the PCR were 60 Vbeta and 13 Jbeta primers. Here immunoSEQ multiplex PCR was the method, and the copy in TCRdb shows in-frame clones only, minus some. The sample consists of 70,000 to 95,000 clones, approximately 80% of them appearing once. These data belong to a study of cytomegalovirus exposure and HLA in healthy donors. Turning to the study itself: Earlier work reported some 110 million unique TCR beta sequences from 170 million or so T cells.

The study's findings and limits: Later findings reportedly placed an Asian-associated ancestry cluster below the approximately 670-donor mean for N-insertions. For most subjects, TCR beta sequences were reported to predict HLA-A and HLA-B alleles with accuracy. Some V segments could not be told apart, so they were left out, TRBV6-2 and TRBV6-3 among them.

Germline CDR1 reads LNHDA; CDR2 reads SQIVND (reference sequence). The V and J ends lost 6 bases and 5 bases, in that order; junction bases with no gene match: 12. The CDR3 runs to 16 residues. V and J are TRBV19 and TRBJ1-2; 10 bases are shared with TRBD1. Sequenced material: PBMCs. This sequence was found in a man younger than 45 in good health and CMV-seropositive. The CDR3 coding sequence is TGTGCCAGTAGCCGCACCGGGACAGGGGTTGGTTATGGCTACACCTTC. Translating gives CASSRTGTGVGYGYTF.